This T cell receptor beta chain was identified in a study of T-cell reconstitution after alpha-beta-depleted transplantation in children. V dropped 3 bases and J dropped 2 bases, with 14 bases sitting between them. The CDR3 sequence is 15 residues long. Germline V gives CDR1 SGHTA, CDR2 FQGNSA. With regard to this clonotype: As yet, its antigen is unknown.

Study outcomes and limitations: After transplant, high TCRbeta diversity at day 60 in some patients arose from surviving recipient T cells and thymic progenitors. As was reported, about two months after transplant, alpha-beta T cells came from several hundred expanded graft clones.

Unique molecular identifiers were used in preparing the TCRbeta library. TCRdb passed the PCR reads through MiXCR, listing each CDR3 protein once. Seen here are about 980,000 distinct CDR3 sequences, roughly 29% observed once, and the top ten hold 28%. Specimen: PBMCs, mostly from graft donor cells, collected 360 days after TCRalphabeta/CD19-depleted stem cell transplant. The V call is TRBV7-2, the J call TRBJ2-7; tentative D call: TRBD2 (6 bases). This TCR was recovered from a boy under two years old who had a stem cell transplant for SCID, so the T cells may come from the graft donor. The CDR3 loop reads CASSFGGNPTYEQYF. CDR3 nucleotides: TGTGCCAGCAGCTTTGGGGGGAACCCAACCTACGAGCAGTACTTC.